This T cell receptor (beta chain) stems from a study of identical twins. V lost 0 bases and J 8 bases, leaving 8 bases between the germline ends. Germline loops: CDR1 DFQATT, CDR2 SNEGSKA (reference sequence). CDR3 size: 12 residues. Using its own MiXCR run on the 5' RACE reads, TCRdb lists one record per CDR3 protein. The repertoire holds 400,000 to 550,000 distinct CDR3 sequences, about 20% seen once, with about 0.91% in the top ten. This clonotype has just a few counts. The same specimen was also included in a second study, on T cells expressing NK-cell markers.

This TCR was sampled from a woman aged 18-30 years in good health. The chain employs TRBV20-1 and TRBJ2-1; no clear D gene. What was sequenced was CD4+ T cells sorted from blood. In DNA form, the CDR3 reads TGCAGTGCTAGAGAGGGCGGCGATGAGCAGTTCTTC. The encoded protein is CSAREGGDEQFF.